Sequencing of this TCR beta chain was carried out in a study of a mutant IDH1 vaccine in newly diagnosed glioma. The wider study: Vaccination started 4-6 weeks after radiotherapy alone, or with temozolomide cycles. Patients had received radiotherapy, temozolomide, or both previously, most receiving both. Study results and caveats: Top-clonotype changes in peripheral T cells seemed unrelated to pseudoprogression.

As for this clone: What it binds is not known.

CDR1 and CDR2 from the germline V gene are SGHDT and YYEEEE. The CDR3 runs 15 residues. V shed 2 bases and J shed 2 bases, with 14 bases lying between them. The time point was: week 47, end of study. All doses held 300 ug of mutant IDH1 20-mer peptide, with topical imiquimod. Patients received eight vaccinations in weeks 1, 3, 5, 7, 11, 15, 19, 23. Measured with immunoSEQ multiplex PCR; TCRdb has only the in-frame clones, and not every one. Among about 50,000 clones listed, over 60% were seen once. Sequences were derived from PBMCs, sampled from a glioma patient whose treatment included an IDH1 peptide vaccine. The J gene is TRBJ2-7, the V gene TRBV5-6; D unresolved. The clonotype comes from a woman in her forties with glioma. Some clones in this sample may be carry-over from other donors' samples. The CDR3: CASSFRRATTYEQYF. Here the CDR3 DNA reads TGTGCCAGCAGCTTTCGCCGGGCCACGACCTACGAGCAGTACTTC.